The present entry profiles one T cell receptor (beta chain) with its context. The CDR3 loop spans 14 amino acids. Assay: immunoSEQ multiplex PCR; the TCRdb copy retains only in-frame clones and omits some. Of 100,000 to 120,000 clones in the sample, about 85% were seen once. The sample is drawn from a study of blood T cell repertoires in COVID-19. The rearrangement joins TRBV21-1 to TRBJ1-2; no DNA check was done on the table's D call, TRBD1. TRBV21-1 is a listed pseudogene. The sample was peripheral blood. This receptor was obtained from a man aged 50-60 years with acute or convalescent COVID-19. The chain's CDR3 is CASSKGTGTGGYTF. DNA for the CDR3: TGTGCCAGCAGCAAAGGGACAGGCACTGGGGGCTACACCTTC.